The 6 T cell receptor beta chains below all came from one sample that was sequenced in a study of beta chain features in type 1 diabetes. Antigens for these TCRs are unknown. What was sequenced were expressed TCRB transcripts, since all of the isolated RNA had been reverse transcribed. Here immunoSEQ multiplex PCR was the method, and the copy in TCRdb shows in-frame clones only, minus some. In the table there are hundreds of thousands of clones, roughly a tenth of which are singletons. Study-level findings and limits: Shortening of TCRB CDR3s, moderate but significant, appeared in all four CD4+ subsets of Type 1 diabetes patients.

Material for sequencing was naive CD4+ T cells from blood. These receptors all come from a man younger than 45 with type 1 diabetes.

The chain joins TRBV5-1 to TRBJ2-6; D is possibly TRBD1 (5 bases). Trimming left V 4 bases short and J 0 bases short, with 11 bases between. Germline V CDR1 and CDR2: SGHRS, YFSETQ. The CDR3 runs 16 residues. The CDR3, as DNA: TGCGCCAGCAGCCTAGGACACATCTCTGGGGCCAACGTCCTGACTTTC. It yields the protein CASSLGHISGANVLTF.

This clone was observed a handful of times. The rearrangement uses TRBV6-1 and TRBJ2-1; 12 bases line up with TRBD2. The germline gives CDR1 MNHNS, CDR2 SASEGT. The junction had 6 bases not matched to a gene; V was cut back by 4 bases and J by 8 bases. The CDR3 totals 15 residues. CDR3 sequence: CASSVLAGGPDEQFF. CDR3 DNA sequence: TGTGCCAGCAGTGTCCTAGCGGGGGGGCCTGATGAGCAGTTCTTC.

The V call is TRBV2, the J call TRBJ2-7; 9 bases are a match to TRBD1. V lost 4 bases and J lost 6; bases outside the gene matches: 7. The CDR3 contains 14 residues. CDR1 is SNHLY and CDR2 is FYNNEI in the germline V gene. CDR3 sequence (DNA): TGTGCCAGCAGTGCCGAACAGGGGGCTGGCGAGCAGTACTTC. Translation: CASSAEQGAGEQYF.

A few counts support this clone. The rearrangement links TRBV9 to TRBJ2-5; a weak D match, TRBD1 (6 bases). This CDR3 has 16 residues. CDR1 is SGDLS and CDR2 is YYNGEE in the germline V gene. With 0 bases removed from V and 2 bases from J, the gap between germline ends came to 14 bases. The CDR3 protein is CASSVGAGQNQETQYF. CDR3 sequence (DNA): TGTGCCAGCAGCGTAGGGGCCGGACAGAATCAAGAGACCCAGTACTTC.

There are a few counts of this clone. The chain uses TRBV9 and TRBJ2-6; D is unresolved. This CDR3 spans 15 amino acids. Trimming shortened V by 4 bases and J by 1 base, and 9 bases separated the two germline ends. Germline CDR1 and CDR2: SGDLS and YYNGEE. The CDR3 loop is CASSSYGSGANVLTF. Written as DNA, the CDR3 is TGTGCCAGCAGCTCGTACGGGTCTGGGGCCAACGTCCTGACTTTC.

V is TRBV28 and J is TRBJ2-5; D possibly corresponds to TRBD2 (5 bases). The germline CDR1 and CDR2 sequences are MDHEN and SYDVKM. The V end lost 6 bases, the J end lost 5 bases, and 13 bases lay between the germline ends. CDR3 size: 13 residues. The CDR3: CASSLSGVETQYF. CDR3 bases: TGTGCCAGCAGCCTGAGCGGAGTGGAGACCCAGTACTTC.